Each of the 26 T cell receptor beta chains below was sequenced from the same sample in a study of CD8 T cells in ankylosing spondylitis. TCRdb reprocessed the 5' RACE reads with MiXCR, giving one entry per CDR3 protein. Of around 25,000 distinct CDR3 sequences in the sample, just over 2.5% were seen once. The sequencing input was blood, either unsorted or a sorted T cell fraction (not recorded which). Source of these receptors: a female donor with ankylosing spondylitis or in good health (not recorded which).

This clonotype came up many times. The chain employs TRBV9 and TRBJ2-1; 7 nucleotides line up with TRBD2. Germline V CDR1 and CDR2: SGDLS, YYNGEE. The trim removed 0 bases at V and 2 bases at J, leaving 5 bases unmatched. CDR3 length equals 16 residues. The CDR3 is CASSVVTSSTYNEQFF. DNA for the CDR3: TGTGCCAGCAGCGTAGTGACTAGCAGCACCTACAATGAGCAGTTCTTC.

This clonotype came up many times. The chain has TRBV9 and TRBJ2-3; D call uncertain. CDR3 size: 11 residues. V dropped 4 bases and J dropped 5 bases, with 5 bases sitting between them. In germline, CDR1 is SGDLS, CDR2 YYNGEE. The DNA for the CDR3 is TGTGCCAGCAGCTCTGAAGATACGCAGTATTTT. It codes for CASSSEDTQYF.

This clonotype has at least ten counts. The chain has TRBV9 and TRBJ2-3; 13 nucleotides agree with TRBD2. This CDR3 has 16 amino acids. The V segment lost 4 bases and the J segment 4 bases; nucleotides outside the gene matches: 6. Germline-derived CDR1 and CDR2 are SGDLS and YYNGEE. This CDR3 reads CASSITSGGGSDTQYF. Here the CDR3 DNA reads TGTGCCAGCAGCATCACTAGCGGGGGGGGTTCAGATACGCAGTATTTT.

This clonotype was seen at least ten times. The rearrangement joins TRBV9 to TRBJ2-7; perhaps TRBD2 as D (5 bases). The germline gives CDR1 SGDLS, CDR2 YYNGEE. The CDR3 contains 15 residues. Trimming left V 0 bases short and J 4 bases short, with 14 bases between. The CDR3 coding sequence is TGTGCCAGCAGCGTAGGGGCGCCTAGCTCTTACGAGCAGTACTTC. This translates into CASSVGAPSSYEQYF.

This clonotype was found many times. The chain couples TRBV9 to TRBJ2-5, with D possibly TRBD1 on 7 matching bases. Trimming took 7 bases from V and 5 from J, leaving 21 bases between them. Germline lookup yields CDR1 SGDLS and CDR2 YYNGEE. This CDR3 is built from 15 residues. CDR3 protein: CASSRAGGFTETQYF. In DNA, the CDR3 is TGTGCCAGCTCCCGGGCAGGGGGGTTTACGGAGACCCAGTACTTC.

This clonotype has ten or more counts. V gene TRBV9 combines with J gene TRBJ2-1; D is unresolved. The germline gives CDR1 SGDLS, CDR2 YYNGEE. CDR3 size: 13 residues. V lost 4 bases and J lost 12, with 17 bases in between. The CDR3 region is CASSPHPPLWQFF. The DNA for the CDR3 is TGTGCCAGCAGCCCCCACCCTCCCCTTTGGCAGTTCTTC.

This clonotype has ten or more counts. V gene TRBV9 combines with J gene TRBJ2-2; D possibly uses TRBD1 or TRBD2 (5 bases each). Germline V gene data show CDR1 as SGDLS and CDR2 as YYNGEE. Trimming left V 2 bases short and J 1 base short, with 12 bases between. The CDR3 spans 16 residues. The CDR3 sequence is CASSVFRGRNTGELFF. For the CDR3, the DNA is TGTGCCAGCAGCGTCTTCCGGGGCAGGAACACCGGGGAGCTGTTTTTT. Combining the CDR3 with reference TRBV9 and TRBJ2-2 gives the whole variable domain DSGVTQTPKHLITATGQRVTLRCSPRSGDLSVYWYQQSLDQGLQFLIQYYNGEERAKGNILERFSAQQFPDLHSELNLSSLELGDSALYFCASSVFRGRNTGELFFGEGSRLTVL.

The chain couples TRBV7-8 to TRBJ2-2, with D perhaps given as TRBD1 or TRBD2 (7 bases each). This CDR3 is 15 amino acids long. CDR1 is SGHVS, CDR2 FQNEAQ, per germline. Between the trimmed V and J ends, which lost 5 bases and 4 bases, there was a span of 14 bases. CDR3 sequence: CASSGGGQSTGELFF. The CDR3 coding sequence is TGTGCCAGCAGCGGGGGGGGACAGTCCACCGGGGAGCTGTTTTTT.

This clonotype was detected many times. The chain carries TRBV9 and TRBJ1-2; TRBD1 is a possible D gene (5 bases). V was trimmed by 6 bases and J by 6 bases, leaving 24 bases between them. There are 16 residues in the CDR3. Germline CDR1 reads SGDLS; CDR2 reads YYNGEE. As DNA, the CDR3 is TGTGCCAGCAACTCACCTGGGACGGGGACCGCTCATGGCTACACCTTC. Residues: CASNSPGTGTAHGYTF.

This clonotype was seen many times. The chain uses TRBV9 and TRBJ1-6; D remains ambiguous. The CDR3 is 13 amino acids. Trimming removed 4 bases from V and 6 bases from J, with 8 bases in between. Germline assignment: CDR1 SGDLS and CDR2 YYNGEE. The CDR3 bases are TGTGCCAGCAGCTCGACGAGTAATTCACCCCTCCACTTT. It specifies CASSSTSNSPLHF.

This clonotype was picked up many times. V usage is TRBV21-1 and J usage is TRBJ2-7; the D call in the table, TRBD2, was not verified against the DNA. TRBV21-1 is a recognized pseudogene. This CDR3 spans 21 amino acids. The CDR3 DNA is TGTGCCAGCAGCACGTGCGGGAGGGGGCAAGCTAGCGGGTCTGTTCTCTACGAGCAGTACTTC. Translation gives CASSTCGRGQASGSVLYEQYF.

In its sample, this clonotype was seen many times. The V and J genes are TRBV9 and TRBJ2-5; D is ambiguous. V was shortened by 0 bases and J by 5 bases, with 11 bases between the two germline ends. The germline gives CDR1 SGDLS, CDR2 YYNGEE. The CDR3 runs to 14 residues. In DNA, the CDR3 is TGTGCCAGCAGCGTAGGAACGGCCTCGGAGACCCAGTACTTC. It yields the protein CASSVGTASETQYF.

This clonotype was seen repeatedly, ten times or more. The rearrangement joins TRBV10-3 to TRBJ2-7, with D perhaps assigned TRBD1 or TRBD2 (6 bases each). Per germline, CDR1 ENHRY and CDR2 SYGVKD. The CDR3 contains 12 residues. Trimming cost V 10 bases and J 2 bases, with 12 bases left between them. The CDR3 sequence: CANPRGPYEQYF. For the CDR3, the DNA is TGTGCCAACCCTCGGGGGCCCTACGAGCAGTACTTC.

This clonotype came up many times. This rearrangement joins TRBV9 to TRBJ2-3; the match to TRBD2 covers 10 bases. V was pared by 0 bases and J by 5 bases, with 9 bases of the junction left unmatched. The CDR3 contains 17 residues. Per germline, CDR1 SGDLS and CDR2 YYNGEE. For the CDR3, the DNA is TGTGCCAGCAGCGTAGCTGGGAGCGGGGGGGCCTTAGATACGCAGTATTTT. Its protein product is CASSVAGSGGALDTQYF.

The chain employs TRBV9 and TRBJ2-2; perhaps TRBD1 as D (5 bases). Germline V gene sequence: CDR1 SGDLS, CDR2 YYNGEE. The CDR3 is 15 amino acids. Deletions cut 0 bases from V and 5 bases from J, with 11 bases between. The DNA for the CDR3 is TGTGCCAGCAGCGTAGAAGGCAGGGAAACCGGGGAGCTGTTTTTT. Protein sequence: CASSVEGRETGELFF.

This clonotype came up many times. The chain couples TRBV9 to TRBJ2-1; D gene uncertain. Trimming pared 0 bases from V and 0 bases from J, leaving 16 bases between. Germline-derived CDR1 and CDR2 are SGDLS and YYNGEE. The CDR3 runs 18 residues. The CDR3 DNA is TGTGCCAGCAGCGTAGCGGTGGTGGGGTTGAGCTCCTACAATGAGCAGTTCTTC. Translated, it gives CASSVAVVGLSSYNEQFF.

This clonotype occurred many times. In DNA form, the CDR3 reads TGTGCCAGCAGCTCTCGGGACAGGGCAAACCTTGGAGGCAATCTGACCAGGGCTAATGAAAAACTGTTTTTT. Residues: CASSSRDRANLGGNLTRANEKLFF. The gene calls are TRBV7-1 and TRBJ1-4, with 9 bases matching TRBD1. TRBV7-1 is identified as an open reading frame with a role that is uncertain. V trimming: 3 bases; J trimming: 3 bases; junction bases outside the gene matches: 29. The CDR3 runs 24 residues.

This clonotype is classed as medium-sized. The rearrangement links TRBV9 to TRBJ2-2; D could derive from TRBD1 or TRBD2 (5 bases each). CDR3 length equals 14 residues. The V gene's germline CDR1 is SGDLS and CDR2 YYNGEE. V lost 0 bases to trimming and J lost 2 bases, with 5 bases between them. The CDR3 nucleotides read TGTGCCAGCAGCGTAGGGGACAACACCGGGGAGCTGTTTTTT. Translated, it gives CASSVGDNTGELFF.

This clonotype was seen ten or more times. The chain combines TRBV9 with TRBJ1-1, with D unclear. Germline assignment: CDR1 SGDLS and CDR2 YYNGEE. The CDR3 extends over 15 amino acids. Trimming cost V 4 bases and J 2 bases, with 15 bases left between them. CDR3 sequence: CASSTHGAGNTEAFF. The CDR3 DNA sequence: TGTGCCAGCAGCACCCACGGCGCCGGAAACACTGAAGCTTTCTTT.

This clonotype was counted many times. Mismatch with germline at one junction end may stem from a read error. The chain is built from TRBV9 and TRBJ2-1; D is unclear. The germline V gene has CDR1 SGDLS and CDR2 YYNGEE. This CDR3 region has 13 residues. The CDR3 DNA reads TGTGCCAGCAGCTCAGGCCCTTTGAATGAGCAGTGCTTC. It encodes CASSSGPLNEQCF. The complete variable domain, with remaining parts taken from reference TRBV9 and TRBJ2-1, reads DSGVTQTPKHLITATGQRVTLRCSPRSGDLSVYWYQQSLDQGLQFLIQYYNGEERAKGNILERFSAQQFPDLHSELNLSSLELGDSALYFCASSSGPLNEQCFGPGTRLTVL.

This clonotype occurred many times. The J gene is TRBJ2-2, the V gene TRBV9, with 12 bases lining up with TRBD1. After removal of 3 bases from V and 4 bases from J, the junction contained 16 bases not matched to a gene. The CDR3 consists of 20 residues. CDR1 is SGDLS and CDR2 is YYNGEE in the germline V gene. The CDR3 loop reads CASSENRDRGLAGATGELFF. The CDR3 nucleotides read TGTGCCAGCAGCGAAAACCGGGACAGGGGGCTAGCGGGAGCCACCGGGGAGCTGTTTTTT. The variable domain in full, with the rest retrieved from reference TRBV9 and TRBJ2-2, is DSGVTQTPKHLITATGQRVTLRCSPRSGDLSVYWYQQSLDQGLQFLIQYYNGEERAKGNILERFSAQQFPDLHSELNLSSLELGDSALYFCASSENRDRGLAGATGELFFGEGSRLTVL.

This clonotype was seen ten or more times. The chain combines TRBV9 with TRBJ2-7; D is possibly TRBD1 or TRBD2 (5 bases each). Germline lookup yields CDR1 SGDLS and CDR2 YYNGEE. The V end lost 4 bases, the J end lost 5 bases, and 16 bases lay between the germline ends. This CDR3 has 14 residues. The CDR3 loop is CASSPRPGSHEQYF. For the CDR3, the DNA is TGTGCCAGCAGCCCCCGGCCAGGGAGTCACGAGCAGTACTTC.

A word on this clonotype: A much larger clone sits a single nucleotide away, making a read error possible. The chain uses TRBV9 and TRBJ2-5, with D perhaps given as TRBD1 or TRBD2 (5 bases each). The CDR3 is made up of 14 amino acids. Looked up from germline, CDR1 is SGDLS and CDR2 is YYNGEE. The CDR3 region is CASGVARDEETQYF. CDR3 in DNA: TGTGCCAGCGGCGTAGCTCGGGACGAAGAGACCCAGTACTTC.

This clonotype was recorded many times. The V and J genes are TRBV9 and TRBJ2-7, with 15 nucleotides matching TRBD2. CDR1 SGDLS and CDR2 YYNGEE come from the germline V gene. J gave up 0 bases and V 3 bases, and 7 bases lay outside the gene matches. This CDR3 contains 18 residues. The DNA of the CDR3 is TGTGCCAGCAGCGACGGACTAGCGGGAGGGTCGAGCTCCTACGAGCAGTACTTC. As protein: CASSDGLAGGSSSYEQYF.

This clonotype is medium-sized by share. CDR3 in DNA: TGTGCCAGCAGCCCCCGTGGGGGGCCCTATGCAAGGACAGATACGCAGTATTTT. It translates to CASSPRGGPYARTDTQYF. This chain joins TRBV9 and TRBJ2-3; D could derive from TRBD1 or TRBD2 (6 bases each). Per the germline V gene, CDR1 is SGDLS and CDR2 is YYNGEE. The V and J ends lost 4 bases and 3 bases respectively, with 24 bases between them. The CDR3 is made up of 18 amino acids.

This clonotype was seen at least ten times. This chain joins TRBV9 and TRBJ2-3; 12 nucleotides agree with TRBD2. Unmatched junction bases numbered 10, after V lost 8 bases and J lost 6 bases. The V gene's germline CDR1 is SGDLS and CDR2 YYNGEE. This CDR3 has 15 residues. DNA of the CDR3: TGTGCCAGTAAGACTAGCGGGGGCCCCGGGGATACGCAGTATTTT. Encoded protein: CASKTSGGPGDTQYF.